This T cell receptor (beta chain) was captured in a study of beta chain features in type 1 diabetes. Staining for CD45RO/CCR7/CD25/CD127/CD95/CD27 allowed sorting of CD4+ naive, central memory, regulatory and stem cell-like memory cells. The germline CDR1 and CDR2 sequences are GTSNPN and SVGIG (reference sequence). The junction had 4 bases not matched to a gene; V was cut back by 8 bases and J by 0 bases. The CDR3 is 14 residues long. As every portion of the isolated RNA was reverse transcribed, the sequencing read expressed TCRB transcripts. Each sample of naive, central memory or regulatory T cells had, on average, about 3.6 million reads. This table comes from immunoSEQ multiplex PCR, and its TCRdb copy is limited to in-frame clones, with some not included. The table lists roughly 150,000 clones, under 13% of them singletons. This clone came up a few times. Its antigen is undetermined. Study-wide results and limits: All four CD4+ subsets of Type 1 diabetes patients contained TCRB CDR3s that were moderately but significantly shorter.

This receptor was obtained from a man aged 30-40 years with type 1 diabetes. Sequencing input: central memory CD4+ T cells from blood. The chain carries TRBV30 and TRBJ2-1; TRBD2 agrees at 10 bases. DNA of the CDR3: TGTGCCGGTTCTAGCGGGAGCTCCTACAATGAGCAGTTCTTC. It specifies CAGSSGSSYNEQFF.